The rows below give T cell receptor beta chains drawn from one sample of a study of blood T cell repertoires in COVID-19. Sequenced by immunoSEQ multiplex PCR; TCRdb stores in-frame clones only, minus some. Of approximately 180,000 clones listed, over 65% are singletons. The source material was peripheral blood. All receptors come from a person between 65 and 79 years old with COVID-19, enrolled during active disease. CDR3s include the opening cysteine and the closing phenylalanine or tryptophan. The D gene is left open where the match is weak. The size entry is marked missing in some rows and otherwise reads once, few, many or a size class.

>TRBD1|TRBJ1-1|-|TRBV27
CASSWGTENTEAFF
TGTGCCAGCAGCTGGGGGACAGAGAACACTGAAGCTTTCTTT
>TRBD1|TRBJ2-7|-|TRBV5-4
CASSLGQGATDITQYF
TGTGCCAGCAGCTTGGGACAGGGGGCTACCGACATCACGCAGTACTTC
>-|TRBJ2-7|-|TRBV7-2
CASSLASQSASSEQYF
TGTGCCAGCAGCTTAGCGTCACAATCTGCTTCTTCCGAGCAGTACTTC
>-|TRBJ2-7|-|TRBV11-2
CASSLDRAGMGEQYF
TGTGCCAGCAGCTTAGATCGGGCAGGGATGGGCGAGCAGTACTTC
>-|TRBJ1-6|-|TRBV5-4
CASSKDTSSYNSPLHF
TGTGCCAGCAGCAAGGACACGAGCTCCTATAATTCACCCCTCCACTTT
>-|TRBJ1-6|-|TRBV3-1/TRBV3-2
CASSPVLDNSPLHF
TGTGCCAGCAGTCCGGTGTTAGATAATTCACCCCTCCACTTT
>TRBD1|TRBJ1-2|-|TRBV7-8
CASSLVPGDSYGYTF
TGTGCCAGCAGCTTAGTCCCAGGGGACAGCTATGGCTACACCTTC
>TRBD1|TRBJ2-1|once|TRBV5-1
CASSRDRGYNEQFF
TGCGCCAGCAGCCGGGACAGGGGGTACAATGAGCAGTTCTTC
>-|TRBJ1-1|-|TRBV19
CASSTSGPNTEAFF
TGTGCCAGTAGTACTAGCGGCCCGAACACTGAAGCTTTCTTT
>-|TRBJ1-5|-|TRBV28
CASSLPGLPQHF
TGTGCCAGCAGTTTGCCCGGACTGCCCCAGCATTTT
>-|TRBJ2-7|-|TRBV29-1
CSVEESRGHSYEQYF
TGCAGCGTTGAAGAAAGCAGGGGCCACTCCTACGAGCAGTACTTC
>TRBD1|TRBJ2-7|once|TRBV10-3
CAIRGQASSSYEQYF
TGTGCCATCAGAGGACAGGCGTCCAGCTCCTACGAGCAGTACTTC
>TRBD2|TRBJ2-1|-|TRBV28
CASSSLAGAELDEQFF
TGTGCCAGCAGTTCACTAGCGGGAGCCGAGCTGGATGAGCAGTTCTTC
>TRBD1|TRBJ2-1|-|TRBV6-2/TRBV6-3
CASSYFPTGRSYNEQFF
TGTGCCAGCAGTTATTTCCCGACAGGGCGCTCCTACAATGAGCAGTTCTTC
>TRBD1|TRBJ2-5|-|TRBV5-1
CASSITGGRETQYF
TGCGCCAGCAGCATCACAGGGGGCAGGGAGACCCAGTACTTC
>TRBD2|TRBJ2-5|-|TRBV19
CASGPGLAGQTQYF
TGTGCCAGTGGCCCCGGACTAGCGGGGCAGACCCAGTACTTC
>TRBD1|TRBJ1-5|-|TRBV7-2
CASSSQGARGNQPQHF
TGTGCCAGCAGCTCCCAGGGGGCGAGAGGCAATCAGCCCCAGCATTTT
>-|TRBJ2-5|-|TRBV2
CASSRSGQETQYF
TGTGCCAGCAGTCGTAGCGGCCAAGAGACCCAGTACTTC
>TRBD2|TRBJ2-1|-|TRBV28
CASSLSGGPYNEQFF
TGTGCCAGCAGTTTAAGCGGGGGCCCTTACAATGAGCAGTTCTTC
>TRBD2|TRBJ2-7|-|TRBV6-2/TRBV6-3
CASSYSGTRGEQYF
TGTGCCAGCAGTTACAGCGGGACTAGAGGCGAGCAGTACTTC
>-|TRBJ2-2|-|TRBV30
CAWSTLAGVGSGELFF
TGTGCCTGGAGTACATTGGCGGGTGTGGGATCCGGGGAGCTGTTTTTT
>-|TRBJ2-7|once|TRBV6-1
CASSDRAGNKNEQYF
TGTGCCAGCAGTGATAGGGCAGGGAATAAGAACGAGCAGTACTTC
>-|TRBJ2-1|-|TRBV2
CASSERLAGEQFF
TGTGCCAGCAGTGAGCGTCTAGCTGGTGAGCAGTTCTTC
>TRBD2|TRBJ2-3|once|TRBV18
CASSPGLAEDTQYF
TGTGCCAGCTCACCGGGACTAGCGGAAGATACGCAGTATTTT
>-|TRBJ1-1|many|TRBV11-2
CASSLDRQGDTEAFF
TGTGCCAGCAGCTTAGATCGGCAGGGCGACACTGAAGCTTTCTTT
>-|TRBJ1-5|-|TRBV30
CAWSTQGNQPQHF
TGTGCCTGGAGTACGCAGGGCAATCAGCCCCAGCATTTT
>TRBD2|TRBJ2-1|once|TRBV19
CASSTQRGGLTFEQFF
TGTGCCAGTAGTACTCAGCGGGGGGGCTTGACGTTTGAGCAGTTCTTC
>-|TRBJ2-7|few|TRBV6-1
CASSEARGIGSSYEQYF
TGTGCCAGCAGTGAAGCGCGGGGCATCGGGAGCTCCTACGAGCAGTACTTC
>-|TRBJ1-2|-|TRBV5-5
CASSRQTNYGYTF
TGTGCCAGCAGCCGACAGACTAACTATGGCTACACCTTC
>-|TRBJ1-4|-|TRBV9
CARGREKLFF
TGTGCCAGGGGGCGTGAAAAACTGTTTTTT
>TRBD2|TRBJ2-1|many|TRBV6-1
CASSDRASGGVPGNEQFF
TGTGCCAGCAGTGACAGGGCTAGCGGGGGGGTCCCGGGCAATGAGCAGTTCTTC
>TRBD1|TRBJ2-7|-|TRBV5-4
CASSPSPTAGTGTYEQYF
TGTGCCAGCAGCCCCTCCCCCACGGCCGGGACAGGGACGTACGAGCAGTACTTC
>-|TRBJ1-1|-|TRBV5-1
CASSFGGNTEAFF
TGCGCCAGCAGTTTCGGGGGGAACACTGAAGCTTTCTTT
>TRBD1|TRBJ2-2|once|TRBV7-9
CASRVGTASGELFF
TGTGCCAGCAGAGTTGGGACAGCTTCCGGGGAGCTGTTTTTT
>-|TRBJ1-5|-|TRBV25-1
CASSGHSHRVSNQPQHF
TGTGCCAGCAGTGGACATTCCCACAGGGTTAGCAATCAGCCCCAGCATTTT
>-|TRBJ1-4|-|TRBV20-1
CSASLGDSTTNEKLFF
TGCAGTGCTAGTCTAGGGGATTCTACAACTAATGAAAAACTGTTTTTT
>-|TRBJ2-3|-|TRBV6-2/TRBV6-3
CASSTYARESTDTQYF
TGTGCCAGCAGTACCTATGCCCGGGAGTCAACAGATACGCAGTATTTT
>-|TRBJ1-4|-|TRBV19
CASSIGAGREKLFF
TGTGCCAGTAGTATTGGGGCAGGGCGAGAAAAACTGTTTTTT
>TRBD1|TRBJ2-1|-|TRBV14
CASSRDRGYNEQFF
TGTGCCAGCAGCCGGGACAGGGGCTACAATGAGCAGTTCTTC
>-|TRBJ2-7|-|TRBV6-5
CASSYSWRSISYEQYF
TGTGCCAGCAGTTACTCCTGGCGGTCAATTTCCTACGAGCAGTACTTC
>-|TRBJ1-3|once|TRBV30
CAWSEGVTGNTIYF
TGTGCCTGGAGTGAGGGGGTCACTGGAAACACCATATATTTT
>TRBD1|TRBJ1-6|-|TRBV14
CASSRPVRGLDSPLHF
TGTGCCAGCAGCCGCCCGGTCAGGGGGCTGGATTCACCCCTCCACTTT
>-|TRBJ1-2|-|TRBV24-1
CATSATGPPENTF
TGTGCCACCAGTGCCACAGGGCCTCCGGAGAACACCTTC
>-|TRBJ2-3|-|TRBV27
CASRSPSSPQDTQYF
TGTGCCAGCAGAAGTCCCTCGTCCCCACAAGATACGCAGTATTTT
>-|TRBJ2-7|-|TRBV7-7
CASSLEAGDYEQYF
TGTGCCAGCAGCTTAGAGGCCGGGGACTACGAGCAGTACTTC
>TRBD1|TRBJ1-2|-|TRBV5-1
CASSYRTGGVYGYTF
TGCGCCAGCAGCTATAGGACAGGGGGCGTCTATGGCTACACCTTC
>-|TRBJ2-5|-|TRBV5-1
CASSAYSTEETQYF
TGCGCCAGCAGCGCCTATTCGACAGAAGAGACCCAGTACTTC
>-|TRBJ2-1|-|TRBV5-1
CASSLGGSSYNEQFF
TGCGCCAGCAGCTTGGGTGGGAGCTCCTACAATGAGCAGTTCTTC